This T cell receptor beta chain was obtained from a study of cytomegalovirus exposure and HLA in healthy donors. Germline CDR1 is SNHLY and CDR2 is FYNNEI. V was shortened by 7 bases and J by 2 bases, with 11 bases between the two germline ends. CDR3 size: 13 residues. The PCR used 60 Vbeta and 13 Jbeta primers. Data came from immunoSEQ multiplex PCR; TCRdb stores just in-frame clones and leaves some out. This table has tens of thousands of clones, 70% to 85% appearing once. Regarding this clone: Its antigen is unknown.

Overall study findings and caveats: Researchers reported in a later analysis that a missense DCLRE1C variant was tied to TCR beta V- and J-gene trimming.

The chain is built from TRBV2 and TRBJ2-5; a possible D gene is TRBD1 (5 bases). The receptor was derived from a man in his late teens or twenties in good health and CMV-seronegative. The specimen was PBMCs. In DNA, the CDR3 is TGTGCCAGCAAAGGGGCACAACAAGAGACCCAGTACTTC. Amino acids: CASKGAQQETQYF.